This TCR beta chain was obtained from a study of cytomegalovirus exposure and HLA in healthy donors. Notes on the study in general: In a later analysis, compared with equally common non-associated chains, HLA-associated beta chains were more expanded. Fewer N-insertions (relative to the roughly 630-donor mean) were reportedly seen in an Asian-associated ancestry cluster in a later analysis. With later analysis, a missense DCLRE1C variant became linked to TCR beta V- and J-gene trimming.

The PCR used 60 Vbeta and 13 Jbeta primers. Produced via immunoSEQ multiplex PCR; TCRdb's table is partial and in-frame only. The top ten hold 2% to 2.5% of the sample, which has 150,000 or so clones, around three quarters seen once. Worth noting for this clone: What it binds is unknown. The identical CDR3 is also encoded by other nucleotide sequences in the sample.

Germline values: CDR1 MNHNY, CDR2 SVGAGI (reference sequence). The CDR3 has 16 residues. The V gene end was trimmed by 6 bases and the J gene end by 3 bases; junction bases not matched to a gene: 4. This clonotype was obtained from a woman aged 55-69 years in good health and CMV-seropositive. The chain combines TRBV6-6 with TRBJ2-1; TRBD2 matches at 14 bases. Sample: PBMCs. This CDR3 reads CASSSGLAGGYNEQFF. The CDR3 coding sequence is TGTGCCAGCAGCTCCGGACTAGCGGGGGGCTACAATGAGCAGTTCTTC.